These T cell receptor beta chains were read from a single sample in a study of T cells after yellow fever vaccination. MiXCR, applied by TCRdb to the 5' RACE reads, yields one record per CDR3 protein. This sample carries about 240,000 distinct CDR3 sequences, 6.5% to 8.5% of them seen once, and the ten largest clones take approximately 0.84%. The material sequenced was CD4+ T cells sorted from PBMCs, taken 15 days after the yellow fever booster vaccination. These TCRs come from a man between 25 and 39 years old who received the YFV17D yellow fever vaccine. CDR3s include the opening cysteine and the closing phenylalanine or tryptophan. The D gene is left open where the match is weak. Clone size is stated in some rows and not others, as once, few, many or a class when expanded.

TRBV5-1,-,-,TRBJ2-7,CASSLEVLGAHTNEQYF,TGCGCCAGCAGCTTGGAAGTCTTGGGGGCTCACACTAACGAGCAGTACTTC
TRBV4-3,-,-,TRBJ2-1,CASSQEKLALEQFF,TGCGCCAGCAGCCAAGAGAAACTAGCTCTCGAGCAGTTCTTC
TRBV5-1,few,-,TRBJ2-1,CASSPIGSSYNEQFF,TGCGCCAGCAGCCCTATCGGGAGCTCCTACAATGAGCAGTTCTTC
TRBV6-2/TRBV6-3,-,-,TRBJ1-2,CASRSPVGGYTF,TGTGCCAGCAGATCACCAGTAGGAGGCTACACCTTC
TRBV6-1,few,-,TRBJ1-1,CASKAGRNTEAFF,TGTGCCAGCAAGGCAGGGAGGAACACTGAAGCTTTCTTT
TRBV7-2,few,TRBD1,TRBJ2-3,CASSLAPQGAGTDTQYF,TGTGCCAGCAGCTTAGCGCCTCAGGGGGCTGGCACAGATACGCAGTATTTT
TRBV7-9,many,-,TRBJ1-1,CASSPWGGTEAFF,TGTGCCAGCAGCCCCTGGGGGGGCACTGAAGCTTTCTTT
TRBV7-2,few,-,TRBJ2-1,CASSPRTHNSYNEQFF,TGTGCCAGCAGCCCCCGGACACACAACTCCTACAATGAGCAGTTCTTC
TRBV7-9,many,-,TRBJ2-1,CASRSQRVSSYNEQFF,TGTGCCAGCAGATCACAGCGGGTAAGCTCCTACAATGAGCAGTTCTTC
TRBV29-1,many,TRBD1,TRBJ2-5,CSVELVRGQETQYF,TGCAGCGTTGAATTAGTTCGGGGACAGGAGACCCAGTACTTC
TRBV20-1,few,TRBD1,TRBJ2-7,CSAPPGQYTYEQYF,TGCAGTGCTCCCCCGGGACAGTATACCTACGAGCAGTACTTC
TRBV5-1,-,-,TRBJ2-1,CASSLMGPGNEQFF,TGCGCCAGCAGCCTGATGGGTCCCGGCAATGAGCAGTTCTTC
TRBV20-1,-,-,TRBJ2-7,CSAINRDIGYEQYF,TGCAGTGCTATAAACCGGGACATCGGCTACGAGCAGTACTTC
TRBV12-5,few,-,TRBJ2-1,CASGLIEEQFF,TGTGCTAGTGGTTTGATCGAGGAGCAGTTCTTC
TRBV18,-,TRBD2,TRBJ2-5,CASSPMAGASQETQYF,TGTGCCAGCTCACCAATGGCGGGAGCGTCCCAAGAGACCCAGTACTTC
TRBV7-2,few,-,TRBJ2-7,CASGTRRGVYEQYF,TGTGCCAGTGGGACTCGGAGGGGGGTCTACGAGCAGTACTTC